This TCR beta chain was identified during a study of identical twins. This clonotype appeared a few times. Its cognate antigen is unknown. The CDR3 has 17 amino acids. Per germline, CDR1 MNHEY and CDR2 SMNVEV (reference sequence). Trimming stripped 3 bases from V and 0 bases from J, with 15 bases between. One entry per CDR3 protein, called by TCRdb with MiXCR from the 5' RACE reads. The sample consists of around 1.7 million distinct CDR3 sequences, less than 35% of them appearing once. General study points: High-abundance cord blood beta clonotypes had fewer insertions; memory repertoires showed none.

The clonotype was recovered from a newborn girl in good health. The chain couples TRBV27 to TRBJ2-1; D possibly corresponds to TRBD2 (7 bases). Specimen: cord blood. CDR3 DNA: TGTGCCAGCAGTTTGTTCGGGGGCGGGAGCTCCTACAATGAGCAGTTCTTC. Translated, it gives CASSLFGGGSSYNEQFF.